Listed below are T cell receptor beta chains from one sample, sequenced in a study of T cell repertoires in cytomegalovirus infection. One entry per CDR3 protein, called by TCRdb with MiXCR from the reads. The sample carries 150,000 to 200,000 distinct CDR3 sequences, roughly 19% recorded once. Sequencing used PBMCs. All receptors come from a human donor in good health (CMV status not recorded). Some clones in this sample may be carry-over from other donors' samples. Both conserved end residues are part of each CDR3. Each record gives: D gene, V gene, CDR3 protein. A D gene is named only where the DNA matches it firmly.

>TRBD1|TRBV7-2
CASSSSGGSQPQHF
>NA|TRBV5-1
CASSMDIFSGANVLTF
>NA|TRBV6-2/TRBV6-3
CASSTRATTEAFF
>NA|TRBV10-3
CAIKDEQGRGYGYTF
>NA|TRBV12-3/TRBV12-4
CASSLVRGPYNEQFF
>NA|TRBV7-2
CASSFGRGETQYF
>NA|TRBV7-2
CASSEQPGAGEKLFF
>NA|TRBV3-1
CASVRGVEAFF
>TRBD1|TRBV28
CASSRLTGGVEQYF
>TRBD1|TRBV12-3/TRBV12-4
CASSKTGGPSPLHF
>NA|TRBV24-1
CATSDSSGSSYNEQFF
>NA|TRBV6-5
CASSLGTLREQYF
>NA|TRBV7-2
CASSPPEDEQFF
>NA|TRBV7-2
CASSPRGQINEQFF
>NA|TRBV5-4
CASSLVGGGFTEAFF
>TRBD1|TRBV7-2
CASSLGRTGPYEQYF
>NA|TRBV7-4
CASSARRVGNTEAFF
>NA|TRBV15
CATSRVRTEQYF
>NA|TRBV4-3
CASSQEGRATDTQYF
>NA|TRBV28
CASNKESSEYRETQYF
>TRBD2|TRBV7-9
CASSRSSGSGIEQFF
>TRBD2|TRBV2
CASSEEWREAQYF
>TRBD2|TRBV12-3/TRBV12-4
CASSLGLAVGETQYF
>TRBD1|TRBV7-2
CASSSAGTARPEAFF
>NA|TRBV29-1
CSVGDYYGYTF
>TRBD2|TRBV6-5
CASSKPSGAYNEQFF
>NA|TRBV7-6
CASSSAGGYNEQFF
>NA|TRBV28
CASSSSHYGYTF
>NA|TRBV20-1
CSARLGTVGGYTF